These 25 T cell receptor beta chains were all obtained from the same sample, sequenced in a study of OX40 agonist ivuxolimab in advanced cancers. Assay: immunoSEQ multiplex PCR; the TCRdb copy retains only in-frame clones and omits some. Of 20,000 to 25,000 clones listed, less than 85% are singletons. The material was CD4+ or CD8+ T cells sorted from blood, obtained in a trial of the OX40 agonist ivuxolimab. These TCRs come from an adult with an advanced solid tumor such as melanoma, head and neck, liver or kidney cancer.

The chain has TRBV2 and TRBJ1-2, with 8 bases that match TRBD1. Germline V lookup: CDR1 SNHLY, CDR2 FYNNEI. The V segment lost 4 bases and the J segment 7 bases; nucleotides outside the gene matches: 17. The CDR3 runs 17 residues. CDR3 DNA: TGTGCCAGCAGTGCGTTCTATCGGGGACAGGAAGGTGGTGGCTACACCTTC. Protein product: CASSAFYRGQEGGGYTF.

J is TRBJ2-6 and V is TRBV29-1; D is possibly TRBD1 (6 bases). Germline CDR1 is SQVTM and CDR2 is ANQGSEA. V was pared by 1 base and J by 1 base, with 8 bases between. This CDR3 contains 15 residues. CDR3 sequence: CSVEGDKSGANVLTF. The CDR3 nucleotides are TGCAGCGTTGAAGGGGACAAGTCTGGGGCCAACGTCCTGACTTTC.

V is TRBV5-6 and J is TRBJ1-2, with 9 bases that match TRBD1. The CDR3 runs 15 residues. CDR1 and CDR2 (germline): SGHDT, YYEEEE. Trimming at V came to 3 bases and at J to 4 bases, leaving 7 bases not matched to a gene. CDR3 sequence (DNA): TGTGCCAGCAGCTCCCGGGACAGGGAGATCTATGGCTACACCTTC. The encoded protein is CASSSRDREIYGYTF.

DNA for the CDR3: TGTGCCAGCAGCCAAGATGACGGGGGAGGGGGCAATGAGCAGTTCTTC. Protein sequence: CASSQDDGGGGNEQFF. The chain couples TRBV4-2 to TRBJ2-1, with D tentatively TRBD2 (7 bases). The CDR3 contains 16 residues. Germline loops: CDR1 LGHNA, CDR2 YNFKEQ. Trimming pared 0 bases from V and 6 bases from J, leaving 15 bases between.

The chain links TRBV28 to TRBJ2-3, with D uncertain. CDR1 is MDHEN and CDR2 is SYDVKM in the germline V gene. This CDR3 is built from 15 residues. The germline V and J ends were trimmed by 2 bases and 0 bases, with 9 bases remaining between them. CDR3 coding DNA: TGTGCCAGCAGTTTACAGATACCTAGCACAGATACGCAGTATTTT. It codes for CASSLQIPSTDTQYF.

CDR3 sequence: CASSFPGGNEQFF. The CDR3, as DNA: TGTGCCAGCAGTTTCCCCGGCGGCAATGAGCAGTTCTTC. The genes are TRBV6-5 and TRBJ2-1; D not certain. CDR1 MNHEY and CDR2 SVGAGI come from the germline V gene. This CDR3 spans 13 amino acids. V lost 4 bases and J lost 6, with 10 bases in between.

This clone was recorded many times. The J gene is TRBJ2-1, the V gene TRBV10-2; 11 nucleotides agree with TRBD2. The CDR3 consists of 15 residues. Losses at the gene ends were 10 bases for V and 9 bases for J; bases not matched to a gene: 14. Germline loops: CDR1 WSHSY, CDR2 SAAADI. In DNA form, the CDR3 reads TGCGCCATCGGGACTAGCGGACCTAAGGGGGCTGAGCAGTTCTTC. Encoded protein: CAIGTSGPKGAEQFF.

This clone was recorded a few times. J is TRBJ2-3 and V is TRBV27; D possibly matches TRBD1 or TRBD2 (6 bases each). The V end was cut by 3 bases, the J end by 6 bases, with 13 bases between. Germline CDR1 and CDR2: MNHEY and SMNVEV (reference sequence). The CDR3 is made up of 14 amino acids. The CDR3 reads CASSFSSGADTQYF. CDR3 sequence (DNA): TGTGCCAGCAGTTTCTCATCGGGGGCGGATACGCAGTATTTT.

The genes are TRBV4-3 and TRBJ1-5; D unresolved. The CDR3 loop spans 13 amino acids. Per the germline V gene, CDR1 is LGHNA and CDR2 is YSLEER. Trimming removed 0 bases from V and 4 bases from J, with 4 bases in between. The CDR3 DNA sequence: TGCGCCAGCAGCCAAGAAGTGAATCAGCCCCAGCATTTT. Protein: CASSQEVNQPQHF.

The chain recombines TRBV27 with TRBJ2-7; D gene ambiguous. The V and J ends lost 5 bases and 2 bases respectively, with 10 bases between them. CDR3 length equals 13 residues. Germline V lookup: CDR1 MNHEY, CDR2 SMNVEV (reference sequence). This chain's CDR3 is CASSPLSPYEQYF. In DNA, the CDR3 is TGTGCCAGCAGTCCGCTAAGTCCCTACGAGCAGTACTTC.

This sequence joins TRBV19 and TRBJ2-7, with 10 positions matching TRBD1. The V and J ends lost 5 bases and 6 bases, in that order; junction bases with no gene match: 4. In germline, CDR1 is LNHDA, CDR2 SQIVND (reference sequence). The CDR3 has 13 amino acids. This CDR3 reads CASSFGTGVEQYF. CDR3 sequence (DNA): TGTGCCAGTAGTTTTGGGACAGGGGTCGAGCAGTACTTC. Variable domain in full (rest from reference TRBV19 and TRBJ2-7): DGGITQSPKYLFRKEGQNVTLSCEQNLNHDAMYWYRQDPGQGLRLIYYSQIVNDFQKGDIAEGYSVSREKKESFPLTVTSAQKNPTAFYLCASSFGTGVEQYFGPGTRLTVT.

CDR3 region: CASSRDGDTEAFF. The CDR3 DNA follows: TGTGCCAGCAGCAGGGACGGCGACACTGAAGCTTTCTTT. The J gene is TRBJ1-1, the V gene TRBV6-6; a weak D match, TRBD1 (5 bases). Germline-derived CDR1 and CDR2 are MNHNY and SVGAGI (reference sequence). The CDR3 totals 13 residues. V lost 6 bases to trimming and J lost 3 bases, with 11 bases between them.

This rearrangement joins TRBV27 to TRBJ2-7; no firm D call. Germline CDR1 MNHEY, CDR2 SMNVEV (reference sequence). The CDR3 loop spans 15 amino acids. The ends were cut back, 0 bases at V and 0 bases at J, with 9 bases in the middle. The CDR3 region has the DNA TGTGCCAGCAGTTTATCTTGGGCGCTCTCCTACGAGCAGTACTTC. Amino acid sequence: CASSLSWALSYEQYF.

The chain links TRBV19 to TRBJ1-2; a possible D gene is TRBD1 (6 bases). Germline V CDR1 and CDR2: LNHDA, SQIVND (reference sequence). V was trimmed by 4 bases and J by 4 bases, leaving 16 bases between them. The CDR3 totals 15 residues. DNA of the CDR3: TGTGCCAGTAGTACCGGGACCCTGGGGGCCTATGGCTACACCTTC. It translates to CASSTGTLGAYGYTF.

V usage is TRBV5-6 and J usage is TRBJ2-1; 7 bases map to TRBD2. The length of the CDR3 is 13 residues. Trimming took 4 bases from V and 9 from J; bases not matched to a gene: 7. CDR1 and CDR2 from the germline V gene are SGHDT and YYEEEE. DNA of the CDR3: TGTGCCAGCAGCGGCCCACTAGCGTTTGAGCAGTTCTTC. As protein: CASSGPLAFEQFF. Full variable domain (remainder filled in from reference TRBV5-6 and TRBJ2-1): DAGVTQSPTHLIKTRGQQVTLRCSPKSGHDTVSWYQQALGQGPQFIFQYYEEEERQRGNFPDRFSGHQFPNYSSELNVNALLLGDSALYLCASSGPLAFEQFFGPGTRLTVL.

The chain joins TRBV9 to TRBJ2-1; D remains ambiguous. The CDR3 runs to 12 residues. Between the trimmed V and J ends, which lost 0 bases and 8 bases, there was a span of 6 bases. CDR1 and CDR2 from the germline V gene are SGDLS and YYNGEE. The CDR3: CASSVASDEQFF. CDR3 DNA: TGTGCCAGCAGCGTAGCTTCCGATGAGCAGTTCTTC.

This chain joins TRBV5-1 and TRBJ2-7, with 8 bases fitting TRBD2. Per the germline V gene, CDR1 is SGHRS and CDR2 is YFSETQ. The CDR3 consists of 14 residues. V lost 1 base to trimming and J lost 2 bases; unmatched junction nucleotides: 2. The CDR3 protein is CASSLSGRTYEQYF. CDR3 nucleotide sequence: TGCGCCAGCAGCTTGAGCGGGAGAACCTACGAGCAGTACTTC.

Here the CDR3 DNA reads TGTGCCAGTAGTATTAGCGGGGGGACCGGGGAGCTGTTTTTT. It is translated as CASSISGGTGELFF. The genes are TRBV19 and TRBJ2-2, with TRBD2 matching over 10 bases. CDR1 is LNHDA and CDR2 is SQIVND in the germline V gene (reference sequence). CDR3 length: 14 amino acids. Germline trimming cut 3 bases from V and 5 bases from J; bases unmatched to any gene: 0.

The chain recombines TRBV2 with TRBJ1-4; D call uncertain. V lost 3 bases and J lost 0, with 8 bases in between. Germline loops: CDR1 SNHLY, CDR2 FYNNEI. The CDR3 covers 15 residues. The CDR3 nucleotides read TGTGCCAGCAGTGAGTTGACTACAACTAATGAAAAACTGTTTTTT. It is translated as CASSELTTTNEKLFF.

The chain couples TRBV28 to TRBJ2-5; 7 nucleotides agree with TRBD2. CDR1 and CDR2 from the germline V gene are MDHEN and SYDVKM. The CDR3 loop spans 17 amino acids. Trimming took 6 bases from V and 2 from J; bases not matched to a gene: 15. The CDR3 region is CASSLPSPSAGQETQYF. CDR3 DNA sequence: TGTGCCAGCAGCCTCCCCTCCCCTTCAGCGGGGCAAGAGACCCAGTACTTC.

Comment on this clone: Other nucleotide sequences from this sample produce the same CDR3. The V gene is TRBV2, the J gene TRBJ2-7; 8 bases fit TRBD2. The CDR3 covers 13 residues. Germline CDR1 and CDR2: SNHLY and FYNNEI. V lost 10 bases and J lost 7; bases outside the gene matches: 12. The CDR3 loop is CAIALGGAGEQYF. The CDR3 DNA sequence: TGTGCCATAGCGCTCGGGGGGGCGGGGGAGCAGTACTTC.

This clone occurred once. The rearrangement links TRBV27 to TRBJ2-3; D may be TRBD1 or TRBD2 (5 bases each). V shed 2 bases and J shed 4 bases, with 10 bases lying between them. CDR3 length equals 14 residues. The germline CDR1 and CDR2 sequences are MNHEY and SMNVEV (reference sequence). The DNA of the CDR3 is TGTGCCAGCAGTTTACAGGGAGATTCAGATACGCAGTATTTT. It encodes CASSLQGDSDTQYF.

J is TRBJ1-5 and V is TRBV2, with D unclear. The germline V and J ends were trimmed by 3 bases and 5 bases, with 8 bases remaining between them. This CDR3 is built from 13 residues. CDR1 and CDR2 from the germline V gene are SNHLY and FYNNEI. CDR3 DNA: TGTGCCAGCAGTGAGGCAGGACATCAGCCCCAGCATTTT. Protein sequence: CASSEAGHQPQHF.

The V call is TRBV4-3, the J call TRBJ1-1, with TRBD1 matching 7 bases. The CDR3 contains 15 residues. J was trimmed by 2 bases and V by 3 bases; bases with no gene match: 6. The V gene's germline CDR1 is LGHNA and CDR2 YSLEER. The chain's CDR3 is CASSQAQGGNTEAFF. CDR3 nucleotides: TGCGCCAGCAGCCAGGCCCAGGGGGGAAACACTGAAGCTTTCTTT.

The chain is built from TRBV6-6 and TRBJ2-2; 11 nucleotides align to TRBD2. Germline V gene lookup returns CDR1 MNHNY and CDR2 SVGAGI (reference sequence). The junction had 3 bases not matched to a gene; V was cut back by 2 bases and J by 4 bases. This CDR3 comprises 16 residues. CDR3 bases: TGTGCCAGCAGTTACCCCGGGACTAGCGGCACCGGGGAGCTGTTTTTT. This gives the protein CASSYPGTSGTGELFF.